The source of this T cell receptor beta chain is a study of T cells in Graves' hyperthyroidism and ophthalmopathy. Study in general: Peripheral blood specimens were obtained at initial diagnosis, prior to any treatment. Findings of the study overall: Most clonotypes expanded in the thyroid (above 0.001) were also present in blood.

No progression to ophthalmopathy during 18 months of follow-up defined stable disease. The patients, who ranged from 18 to 65 in age, presented with newly diagnosed hyperthyroidism lasting under 2 months. This clonotype has ten or more counts. Antigen: not known. This CDR3 has 13 residues. Trimming pared 7 bases from V and 0 bases from J, leaving 9 bases between. The germline CDR1 and CDR2 sequences are MNHEY and SVGEGT. Amplification of TCR beta CDR3 regions was performed using RNA transcripts as template. In the first-round RT-PCR of the TCR CDR3, the HTBI primer set was used. TCRdb processed the multiplex PCR reads anew with MiXCR; each CDR3 protein has one entry. The sample has about half a million distinct CDR3 sequences, around 20% seen once; the top ten hold less than 30%.

V and J are TRBV6-2 or TRBV6-3 and TRBJ1-2; D gene unclear. Input material: blood. This TCR was sampled from a man between 18 and 29 years old with Graves' hyperthyroidism. In DNA form, the CDR3 reads TGTGCCAGCAATCCGCGGACTAACTATGGCTACACCTTC. Its translation: CASNPRTNYGYTF.